This is a list of T cell receptor beta chains from one sample in a study of T cells in Graves' hyperthyroidism and ophthalmopathy. TCRdb re-analysed the multiplex PCR reads in MiXCR, keeping a single row per CDR3 protein. Among 300,000 to 450,000 distinct CDR3 sequences listed, around 16% were seen once. Sequenced input: blood. These receptors were collected from a woman aged 18-35 years with Graves' hyperthyroidism that later progressed to Graves' ophthalmopathy. Each CDR3 is given with its conserved first and last residue. The order of the fields is V gene, J gene, D gene, clone size, CDR3 DNA, CDR3 protein. D genes are given only for firm matches. A row's size may be missing; if present it is once, few, many or a size class.

TRBV7-9,TRBJ2-5,.,.,TGTGCCAGCAGTACGCGACTCCGGGACGGGGGATTTGAGACCCAGTACTTC,CASSTRLRDGGFETQYF
TRBV5-1,TRBJ2-5,.,few,TGCGCCAGCAGCTTGGCCGTCGGGATATTACAAGAGACCCAGTACTTC,CASSLAVGILQETQYF
TRBV7-8,TRBJ2-7,TRBD1,.,TGTGCCAGCAGCTTCCGGGGACAGGCCTTTTACGAGCAGTACTTC,CASSFRGQAFYEQYF
TRBV5-1,TRBJ1-2,.,many,TGCGCCAGCAGAGATGACAGTATATCTGGCTACACCTTC,CASRDDSISGYTF
TRBV28,TRBJ1-1,.,many,TGTGCCAGCACGATTGAGAACATCAACACTGAAGCTTTCTTT,CASTIENINTEAFF
TRBV27,TRBJ2-7,.,.,TGTGCCAGCAAAACAGGCTCCTACGAGCAGTACTTC,CASKTGSYEQYF
TRBV7-2,TRBJ2-1,.,.,TGTGCCAGCAGCCAAGCCGGCAGGGGATTCAATGAGCAGTTCTTC,CASSQAGRGFNEQFF
TRBV3-1,TRBJ2-3,.,.,TGTGCCAGCAGCCAAGTCGCTAGGACTGCCACAGATACGCAGTATTTT,CASSQVARTATDTQYF
TRBV29-1,TRBJ2-3,.,many,TGCAGCGTTGAAAGGGGCCGGGTAGGAGATACGCAGTATTTT,CSVERGRVGDTQYF
TRBV27,TRBJ2-5,.,many,TGTGCCAGCAGTTTATTGCCGGGACACCCGCGGGAGACCCAGTACTTC,CASSLLPGHPRETQYF
TRBV11-2,TRBJ1-1,.,many,TGTGCCAGCAGGTCCCCCCGTGGCATGACTGAAGCTTTCTTT,CASRSPRGMTEAFF
TRBV3-1,TRBJ2-1,TRBD2,many,TGTGCCAGCAGCTTCCGACTAGCGGGATATCTAGGGGAGCAGTTCTTC,CASSFRLAGYLGEQFF
TRBV6-1,TRBJ2-4,TRBD1,few,TGTGCCAGCAGTTCCCTCGGGACAGATGCTGCCAAAAACATTCAGTACTTC,CASSSLGTDAAKNIQYF
TRBV20-1,TRBJ2-5,TRBD2,many,TGCAGTGCTAGGTCTCTAGCGGGGGACCAAGAGACCCAGTACTTC,CSARSLAGDQETQYF
TRBV28,TRBJ1-4,.,many,TGTGCCAGCAGTCCTCCCCCCAACGAAAAACTGTTTTTT,CASSPPPNEKLFF
TRBV5-8,TRBJ1-5,.,.,TGTGCCAGCAGCTTGGAAGGACGGAGGATGGCTTATCAGCCCCAGCATTTT,CASSLEGRRMAYQPQHF